Following are 29 T cell receptor beta chains from one sample sequenced in a study of blood T cell repertoires in COVID-19. Produced via immunoSEQ multiplex PCR; TCRdb's table is partial and in-frame only. This sample has 100,000 or so clones, with approximately 92% found just once. Sequencing used peripheral blood. The receptors originated from a man aged 45-65 years with active COVID-19.

The chain joins TRBV15 to TRBJ1-1; D is unclear. Germline V CDR1 and CDR2: LNHNV, YYDKDF (reference sequence). V was clipped by 0 bases and J by 1 base, with 9 bases between them. This CDR3 spans 15 amino acids. DNA for the CDR3: TGTGCCACCAGCAGAGAACAGTCCAAGAACACTGAAGCTTTCTTT. It yields the protein CATSREQSKNTEAFF.

J is TRBJ2-5 and V is TRBV28; perhaps TRBD1 as D (6 bases). CDR1 is MDHEN and CDR2 is SYDVKM in the germline V gene. This CDR3 is 16 amino acids long. The ends were cut back, 0 bases at V and 0 bases at J, with 11 bases in the middle. DNA of the CDR3: TGTGCCAGCAGTTTATGGGAGAGGGGGTACCAAGAGACCCAGTACTTC. Translated: CASSLWERGYQETQYF.

V gene TRBV6-5 combines with J gene TRBJ1-1; D gene unclear. Trimming removed 6 bases at V and 3 bases at J, with 5 bases between. The CDR3 runs to 11 residues. Germline CDR1 reads MNHEY; CDR2 reads SVGAGI. CDR3 sequence (DNA): TGTGCCAGCAGACAACACACTGAAGCTTTCTTT. It translates to CASRQHTEAFF.

For the CDR3, the DNA is TGTGCCAGCAGCTCAGTCCTAGAGGCAAACGGTGAGCAGTTCTTC. It encodes CASSSVLEANGEQFF. The chain joins TRBV13 to TRBJ2-1; no firm D call. CDR3 length equals 15 residues. Deletions cut 4 bases from V and 9 bases from J, with 19 bases between. CDR1 is PRHDT, CDR2 FYEKMQ, per germline (reference sequence).

The V and J genes are TRBV19 and TRBJ1-5, with 7 positions matching TRBD1. CDR1 is LNHDA and CDR2 is SQIVND in the germline V gene (reference sequence). V shed 5 bases and J 3 bases; nucleotides not matched to a gene: 10. This CDR3 has 16 residues. The CDR3 region has the DNA TGTGCCAGTAGTCCGAGACAGGGAGAGGCCAATCAGCCCCAGCATTTT. Translation gives CASSPRQGEANQPQHF. Full variable domain (outside the CDR3, taken from reference TRBV19 and TRBJ1-5): DGGITQSPKYLFRKEGQNVTLSCEQNLNHDAMYWYRQDPGQGLRLIYYSQIVNDFQKGDIAEGYSVSREKKESFPLTVTSAQKNPTAFYLCASSPRQGEANQPQHFGDGTRLSIL.

The CDR3 protein is CASGTDKRLSGNTIYF. The CDR3 nucleotides are TGCGCCAGCGGCACCGATAAGCGTCTCTCTGGAAACACCATATATTTT. The genes are TRBV4-1 and TRBJ1-3, with D unresolved. Per the germline V gene, CDR1 is MGHRA and CDR2 is YSYEKL. The V gene lost 8 bases and the J gene lost 0 bases, with 17 bases spanning the gap. This CDR3 has 16 amino acids.

V is TRBV19 and J is TRBJ2-7; 12 bases match TRBD2. The CDR3 totals 16 residues. The germline CDR1 and CDR2 sequences are LNHDA and SQIVND (reference sequence). Losses at the gene ends were 2 bases for V and 5 bases for J; bases not matched to a gene: 7. This CDR3 reads CASSIMTSGSSHEQYF. The CDR3 DNA reads as TGTGCCAGTAGTATAATGACTAGCGGGAGTTCTCACGAGCAGTACTTC.

V is TRBV7-9 and J is TRBJ2-7; 11 bases fit TRBD2. Germline V CDR1 and CDR2: SEHNR, FQNEAQ (reference sequence). J gave up 6 bases and V 7 bases, and 2 bases lay outside the gene matches. The CDR3 sequence is 12 residues long. CDR3 coding DNA: TGTGCCAGCACCGGGACTAGCGGCGAGCAGTACTTC. It is translated as CASTGTSGEQYF. Together with reference TRBV7-9 and TRBJ2-7, the CDR3 gives the full variable domain: DTGVSQNPRHKITKRGQNVTFRCDPISEHNRLYWYRQTLGQGPEFLTYFQNEAQLEKSRLLSDRFSAERPKGSFSTLEIQRTEQGDSAMYLCASTGTSGEQYFGPGTRLTVT.

This clone was seen just once. The rearrangement uses TRBV6-1 and TRBJ2-7; D remains ambiguous. V was clipped by 3 bases and J by 4 bases, with 16 bases between them. This CDR3 has 15 residues. CDR1 MNHNS and CDR2 SASEGT come from the germline V gene. The CDR3 here is CASSDSASAAYEQYF. CDR3 in DNA: TGTGCCAGCAGTGACAGCGCAAGTGCGGCTTACGAGCAGTACTTC.

The V gene is TRBV6-5, the J gene TRBJ2-1, with 8 bases fitting TRBD1. CDR1 and CDR2 from the germline V gene are MNHEY and SVGAGI. V trimming: 7 bases; J trimming: 7 bases; junction bases outside the gene matches: 6. The CDR3 loop spans 13 amino acids. The DNA of the CDR3 is TGTGCCAGCAATAGACAGGGGACGAATGAGCAGTTCTTC. It is translated as CASNRQGTNEQFF.

This chain connects TRBV28 to TRBJ1-1, with D possibly matching TRBD1 (5 bases). CDR1 and CDR2 from the germline V gene are MDHEN and SYDVKM. With 3 bases removed from V and 5 bases from J, the gap between germline ends came to 7 bases. This CDR3 contains 12 residues. This chain's CDR3 is CASSLQGTEAFF. For the CDR3, the DNA is TGTGCCAGCAGTTTGCAGGGAACTGAAGCTTTCTTT.

The rearrangement joins TRBV28 to TRBJ2-3; D perhaps matches TRBD2 (6 bases). CDR3 length equals 13 residues. Trimming cost V 6 bases and J 1 base, with 8 bases left between them. Germline CDR1 reads MDHEN; CDR2 reads SYDVKM. The CDR3 protein is CASRSGGTDTQYF. The CDR3 region has the DNA TGTGCCAGCAGATCGGGGGGCACAGATACGCAGTATTTT.

This clone occurred once. The rearrangement uses TRBV5-1 and TRBJ2-7; TRBD1 aligns across 7 bases. Germline CDR1 reads SGHRS; CDR2 reads YFSETQ. The CDR3 runs to 14 residues. V dropped 7 bases and J dropped 5; count of bases not matched to a gene: 12. The CDR3, as DNA: TGCGCCAGCGGCTACACAGGGGTTAGGGACGAGCAGTACTTC. Translating it yields CASGYTGVRDEQYF. The complete variable domain, with remaining parts taken from reference TRBV5-1 and TRBJ2-7, reads KAGVTQTPRYLIKTRGQQVTLSCSPISGHRSVSWYQQTPGQGLQFLFEYFSETQRNKGNFPGRFSGRQFSNSRSEMNVSTLELGDSALYLCASGYTGVRDEQYFGPGTRLTVT.

J is TRBJ2-7 and V is TRBV30; D is unclear. CDR1 and CDR2 from the germline V gene are GTSNPN and SVGIG (reference sequence). This CDR3 spans 11 amino acids. Trimming shortened V by 3 bases and J by 5 bases, and 8 bases separated the two germline ends. The CDR3 DNA sequence: TGTGCCTGGAGCGCCCGAGACGAGCAGTACTTC. Protein sequence: CAWSARDEQYF.

This chain links TRBV30 with TRBJ1-6; TRBD1 aligns across 8 bases. The CDR3 length is 12 residues. CDR1 and CDR2 (germline): GTSNPN, SVGIG (reference sequence). V shed 7 bases, J shed 9 bases, and the junction held 5 bases outside the gene matches. In DNA, the CDR3 is TGTGCCTCCGGACAGGGCGGTTCACCCCTCCACTTT. Its translation is CASGQGGSPLHF.

This clone was seen just once. The CDR3 nucleotides read TGTGCCAGCAGTGAACTAGCGGGGGCGAACACCGGGGAGCTGTTTTTT. Translated, it gives CASSELAGANTGELFF. The V call is TRBV2, the J call TRBJ2-2; TRBD2 agrees at 10 bases. In germline, CDR1 is SNHLY, CDR2 FYNNEI. V gave up 2 bases and J gave up 0 bases; unmatched junction bases: 0. The CDR3 is 16 residues long.

The genes are TRBV18 and TRBJ1-1; 7 nucleotides line up with TRBD1. Germline assignment: CDR1 KGHSH and CDR2 LQKENI. V dropped 3 bases and J dropped 1; count of bases not matched to a gene: 8. The CDR3 has 16 residues. The CDR3 nucleotides read TGTGCCAGCTCACCGCTATTTTCAGGGGGGAACACTGAAGCTTTCTTT. It specifies CASSPLFSGGNTEAFF.

V gene TRBV24-1 combines with J gene TRBJ1-2; TRBD1 aligns across 8 bases. V shed 4 bases, J shed 6 bases, and the junction held 9 bases outside the gene matches. The CDR3 extends over 15 amino acids. Germline V CDR1 and CDR2: KGHDR, SFDVKD. The CDR3 DNA follows: TGTGCCACCAGTGAGTCAGGGGGCGGCTTGGATGGCTACACCTTC. Protein product: CATSESGGGLDGYTF.

J is TRBJ1-1 and V is TRBV6-1; 9 positions match TRBD1. This CDR3 is 16 amino acids long. CDR1 is MNHNS, CDR2 SASEGT, per germline. The V and J ends lost 4 bases and 0 bases, in that order; junction bases with no gene match: 6. Written as DNA, the CDR3 is TGTGCCAGCAGTGCTTCGACAGGGGGGATGAACACTGAAGCTTTCTTT. Translation gives CASSASTGGMNTEAFF.

The chain recombines TRBV4-2 with TRBJ2-4, with 11 bases lining up with TRBD2. Germline CDR1 reads LGHNA; CDR2 reads YNFKEQ. Trimming at V came to 6 bases and at J to 6 bases, leaving 13 bases not matched to a gene. The CDR3 extends over 17 amino acids. Here the CDR3 DNA reads TGTGCCAGCAGGGGTTCACTAGCGGGAGAAGGGGGAAACATTCAGTACTTC. Amino acids: CASRGSLAGEGGNIQYF.

This chain connects TRBV6-4 to TRBJ1-2, with 12 bases identical to TRBD1. V was clipped by 5 bases and J by 8 bases; unmatched bases: 6. Per germline, CDR1 MRHNA and CDR2 SNTAGT. This CDR3 spans 14 amino acids. The DNA for the CDR3 is TGTGCCAGCAGTAAGGGACAGGGGGCGCGAGGCTACACCTTC. Its protein product is CASSKGQGARGYTF.

V and J are TRBV19 and TRBJ1-5, with TRBD1 identical over 8 bases. This CDR3 has 16 residues. Germline V gene sequence: CDR1 LNHDA, CDR2 SQIVND (reference sequence). V lost 6 bases to trimming and J lost 2 bases; unmatched junction nucleotides: 9. The CDR3 reads CASSDGQGLRNQPQHF. The CDR3 bases are TGTGCCAGTAGCGATGGACAGGGCCTTCGCAATCAGCCCCAGCATTTT.

The chain uses TRBV6-1 and TRBJ1-1; 8 bases fit TRBD1. Germline V gives CDR1 MNHNS, CDR2 SASEGT. The V segment lost 3 bases and the J segment 3 bases; nucleotides outside the gene matches: 0. The CDR3 length is 13 residues. CDR3 nucleotides: TGTGCCAGCAGTGAGGACAGGGACACTGAAGCTTTCTTT. Translation: CASSEDRDTEAFF.

The chain uses TRBV5-1 and TRBJ2-1, with TRBD1 as a possible D gene (5 bases). The germline CDR1 and CDR2 sequences are SGHRS and YFSETQ. This CDR3 region has 14 residues. V lost 4 bases, J lost 6 bases, and 14 bases lay in between. The CDR3 protein is CASSPGAAPNEQFF. CDR3 bases: TGCGCCAGCAGCCCTGGGGCTGCTCCCAATGAGCAGTTCTTC.

The chain recombines TRBV6-5 with TRBJ2-7, with D perhaps TRBD1 (5 bases). The germline V gene encodes CDR1 MNHEY and CDR2 SVGAGI. This CDR3 spans 15 amino acids. The germline V and J ends were trimmed by 6 bases and 0 bases, with 15 bases remaining between them. CDR3 region: CASRQTQGSSYEQYF. CDR3 sequence (DNA): TGTGCCAGCAGACAAACCCAGGGTTCCTCCTACGAGCAGTACTTC.

The table lists this clone with a count of one. The chain employs TRBV15 and TRBJ2-2; 7 nucleotides align to TRBD1. The germline V gene has CDR1 LNHNV and CDR2 YYDKDF (reference sequence). V trimming: 5 bases; J trimming: 1 base; junction bases outside the gene matches: 4. This CDR3 comprises 15 residues. The CDR3: CATSPRQGNTGELFF. The CDR3 DNA reads as TGTGCCACCAGCCCCCGACAGGGGAACACCGGGGAGCTGTTTTTT.

V is TRBV15 and J is TRBJ1-1, with D possibly being TRBD1 (5 bases). Trimming removed 3 bases at V and 0 bases at J, with 14 bases between. The CDR3 consists of 16 residues. CDR1 and CDR2 (germline): LNHNV, YYDKDF (reference sequence). CDR3 region: CATSRRGLFLNTEAFF. The CDR3 DNA reads as TGTGCCACCAGCAGGCGGGGACTCTTTTTGAACACTGAAGCTTTCTTT.

V gene TRBV5-1 combines with J gene TRBJ1-2; TRBD1 matches at 8 bases. Germline CDR1 reads SGHRS; CDR2 reads YFSETQ. This CDR3 spans 16 amino acids. V lost 4 bases and J lost 0; bases outside the gene matches: 8. The DNA of the CDR3 is TGCGCCAGCAGCCCAGGGGGCGTCTTAGCTAACTATGGCTACACCTTC. It encodes CASSPGGVLANYGYTF.

The rearrangement uses TRBV27 and TRBJ2-2; the match to TRBD2 covers 7 bases. This CDR3 contains 14 residues. J gave up 2 bases and V 6 bases, and 3 bases lay outside the gene matches. Germline V gives CDR1 MNHEY, CDR2 SMNVEV (reference sequence). This CDR3 is CASRASGNTGELFF. CDR3 sequence (DNA): TGTGCCAGCAGGGCTAGCGGAAACACCGGGGAGCTGTTTTTT.